These 21 T cell receptor beta chains share one sample of origin, sequenced in a study of blood T cell repertoires in COVID-19 (dated by TCRdb to the early 2020s). Libraries were made using the immunoSEQ multiplex PCR assay. Imported from immuneACCESS, the table was reduced by TCRdb to in-frame sequences with V and J called. These copies leave out some clones; in studies compared against another copy, an unresolved V gene accounts for under half, and the cause of the remainder is not known. Across this sample there are roughly 180,000 clones, with roughly four fifths seen only once. The top ten constitute roughly 11% of the sample. Material: PBMCs or T cells enriched from blood (not recorded which). All receptors derive from a man aged 50-59 years who had recovered from COVID-19.

The chain links TRBV19 to TRBJ1-4; TRBD1 agrees at 8 bases. CDR1 is LNHDA and CDR2 is SQIVND in the germline V gene (reference sequence). The J segment lost 7 bases and the V segment lost 7 bases, leaving 8 bases of the junction unmatched. The CDR3 totals 14 residues. CDR3 DNA sequence: TGTGCCAGTAAAGCCCAGGGGGCGGTTGAAAAACTGTTTTTT. It translates to CASKAQGAVEKLFF.

The chain carries TRBV27 and TRBJ2-7; 8 bases map to TRBD1. The CDR3 is 14 residues long. With V trimmed by 3 bases and J by 3 bases, 4 bases remained unmatched. Germline loops: CDR1 MNHEY, CDR2 SMNVEV (reference sequence). The CDR3, as DNA: TGTGCCAGCAGTTTTTCCGGGACAGGCTACGAGCAGTACTTC. Its protein product is CASSFSGTGYEQYF.

CDR3 sequence (DNA): TGCACCGTGGTTGCAGGGGGGATCTTTGCTTTCTTT. It translates to CTVVAGGIFAFF. The chain joins TRBV29-1 to TRBJ1-1; 7 bases are shared with TRBD1. The germline gives CDR1 SQVTM, CDR2 ANQGSEA. This CDR3 spans 12 amino acids.

The CDR3 region is CSVGGFEQFF. The DNA of the CDR3 is TGCAGCGTTGGCGGCTTTGAGCAGTTCTTC. This chain links TRBV29-1 with TRBJ2-1; D ambiguous. The CDR3 spans 10 residues. Trimming took 4 bases from V and 9 from J, leaving 7 bases between them. The germline V gene has CDR1 SQVTM and CDR2 ANQGSEA.

The rearrangement links TRBV6-5 to TRBJ1-2; 9 nucleotides match TRBD1. Germline CDR1 MNHEY, CDR2 SVGAGI. This CDR3 is 15 amino acids long. The ends lost 5 bases at V and 5 bases at J; junction bases unmatched: 9. Here the CDR3 DNA reads TGTGCCAGCAGTACCCAACAGGGGGCAATATATGGCTACACCTTC. Its translation is CASSTQQGAIYGYTF.

The J gene is TRBJ1-2, the V gene TRBV4-1; D unresolved. V lost 8 bases and J lost 4, with 17 bases in between. The CDR3 has 14 amino acids. Germline V gene data show CDR1 as MGHRA and CDR2 as YSYEKL. The CDR3 DNA reads TGCGCCAGCGGCCCTGGGCAGGAAGGCTATGGCTACACCTTC. It codes for CASGPGQEGYGYTF.

V is TRBV14 and J is TRBJ2-3; D may be TRBD2 (6 bases). The germline V gene encodes CDR1 SGHDN and CDR2 FVKESK. Between the trimmed V and J ends, which lost 4 bases and 2 bases, there was a span of 13 bases. The CDR3 runs 15 residues. CDR3 in DNA: TGTGCCAGCAGCCCGGCTAGCGCCTACACAGATACGCAGTATTTT. Its translation is CASSPASAYTDTQYF.

The V gene is TRBV9, the J gene TRBJ2-3; 9 positions match TRBD2. Germline values: CDR1 SGDLS, CDR2 YYNGEE. CDR3 length equals 16 residues. Trimming at V came to 1 base and at J to 5 bases, leaving 8 bases not matched to a gene. Here the CDR3 reads CASSVKGLAVGDTQYF. The CDR3 DNA reads as TGTGCCAGCAGCGTAAAGGGACTAGCTGTTGGAGATACGCAGTATTTT.

This clone was detected a few times. The chain links TRBV5-4 to TRBJ1-2; TRBD1 matches at 7 bases. There are 12 residues in the CDR3. J was trimmed by 8 bases and V by 5 bases; bases with no gene match: 6. Germline V gene lookup returns CDR1 SGHNT and CDR2 YYREEE (reference sequence). DNA of the CDR3: TGTGCCAGCAGGGACAGAGGGGGCGGCTACACCTTC. Amino acid sequence: CASRDRGGGYTF.

The J gene is TRBJ2-5, the V gene TRBV5-1; D may be TRBD1 (6 bases). Germline CDR1 and CDR2: SGHRS and YFSETQ. Trimming cost V 2 bases and J 2 bases, with 19 bases left between them. The CDR3 has 17 residues. CDR3 nucleotides: TGCGCCAGCAGCTTAATAGGTGGGGTAGGGGGACAAGAGACCCAGTACTTC. Its translation is CASSLIGGVGGQETQYF.

This chain connects TRBV14 to TRBJ2-1; TRBD1 matches at 7 bases. CDR1 SGHDN and CDR2 FVKESK come from the germline V gene. The CDR3 consists of 16 residues. J was trimmed by 0 bases and V by 0 bases; bases with no gene match: 2. CDR3 protein: CASSQDPGGSYNEQFF. The CDR3 coding sequence is TGTGCCAGCAGCCAAGATCCAGGGGGCTCCTACAATGAGCAGTTCTTC.

The CDR3, as DNA: TGTGCCAGCAGCGAACCGGGACAGGGCTACAATGAGCAGTTCTTC. Its translation: CASSEPGQGYNEQFF. The chain couples TRBV5-4 to TRBJ2-1, with 9 bases fitting TRBD1. Germline CDR1 and CDR2: SGHNT and YYREEE (reference sequence). Trimming removed 4 bases from V and 3 bases from J; junction bases left unmatched: 5. The CDR3 is 15 residues long.

This clone occurred a few times. The gene calls are TRBV2 and TRBJ2-3; D is possibly TRBD2 (7 bases). The CDR3 runs 16 residues. The germline gives CDR1 SNHLY, CDR2 FYNNEI. V lost 1 base to trimming and J lost 9 bases, with 20 bases between them. CDR3 nucleotide sequence: TGTGCCAGCAGTGAAGAGGGGGGGCAGGGAGTAAGGACGCAGTATTTT. As protein: CASSEEGGQGVRTQYF.

The sample holds one count of this clone. The chain joins TRBV28 to TRBJ2-7; TRBD2 matches 7 bases. This CDR3 region has 13 residues. The V segment lost 7 bases and the J segment 7 bases; nucleotides outside the gene matches: 10. CDR1 is MDHEN, CDR2 SYDVKM, per germline. CDR3 region: CASTPSGREEQYF. In DNA form, the CDR3 reads TGTGCCAGCACGCCTAGCGGAAGGGAAGAGCAGTACTTC.

The chain joins TRBV19 to TRBJ2-1; D is unresolved. CDR1 is LNHDA and CDR2 is SQIVND in the germline V gene (reference sequence). The CDR3 has 14 amino acids. Trimming took off 3 bases at V and 6 bases at J, with 12 bases between the two ends. The CDR3 DNA sequence: TGTGCCAGTAGTATTATTGGTAGCAGCAATGAGCAGTTCTTC. It codes for CASSIIGSSNEQFF.

The rearrangement uses TRBV15 and TRBJ1-1, with no clear D. The germline V and J ends were trimmed by 6 bases and 2 bases, with 10 bases remaining between them. This CDR3 has 13 residues. The germline V gene encodes CDR1 LNHNV and CDR2 YYDKDF (reference sequence). CDR3 nucleotides: TGTGCCACCAGGATGGGAGTTAACACTGAAGCTTTCTTT. Translating it yields CATRMGVNTEAFF.

V usage is TRBV3-1 (or the pseudogene TRBV3-2) and J usage is TRBJ2-1; unclear D gene. From germline, CDR1 is LGHDT and CDR2 YNNKEL (reference sequence). This CDR3 is built from 14 residues. The V end was cut by 2 bases, the J end by 9 bases, with 14 bases between. The DNA for the CDR3 is TGTGCCAGCAGCCAAAGTGTGAGCTTCGGTGAGCAGTTCTTC. It encodes CASSQSVSFGEQFF.

V usage is TRBV3-1 (or the pseudogene TRBV3-2) and J usage is TRBJ1-6, with 9 bases aligning to TRBD1. The CDR3 is made up of 14 amino acids. Per germline, CDR1 LGHDT and CDR2 YNNKEL (reference sequence). J lost 8 bases, V lost 6 bases, and 5 bases had no gene match. CDR3 DNA: TGTGCCAGCAGTTTCCGGACAGGGGATTCACCCCTCCACTTT. It specifies CASSFRTGDSPLHF.

V is TRBV11-2 and J is TRBJ1-1; 8 nucleotides agree with TRBD1. Germline CDR1 is SGHAT and CDR2 is FQNNGV. V shed 5 bases, J shed 3 bases, and the junction held 11 bases outside the gene matches. The CDR3 covers 16 residues. The DNA of the CDR3 is TGTGCCAGCAGCGTAGGGGACAGGCGGTTGGACACTGAAGCTTTCTTT. Translated: CASSVGDRRLDTEAFF.

This clone was recorded a few times. The chain links TRBV9 to TRBJ1-2, with TRBD1 identical over 7 bases. This CDR3 comprises 19 residues. Looked up from germline, CDR1 is SGDLS and CDR2 is YYNGEE. J gave up 3 bases and V 3 bases, and 20 bases lay outside the gene matches. In DNA form, the CDR3 reads TGTGCCAGCAGCGAAACACCCGGGACAGCGCCCGGCGGGGACTATGGCTACACCTTC. It encodes CASSETPGTAPGGDYGYTF.

The J gene is TRBJ1-1, the V gene TRBV18; D is possibly TRBD1 (6 bases). Looked up from germline, CDR1 is KGHSH and CDR2 is LQKENI. The V and J ends lost 2 bases and 11 bases respectively, with 15 bases between them. This CDR3 contains 13 residues. CDR3 residues: CASSPRTEEEAFF. Here the CDR3 DNA reads TGTGCCAGCTCACCAAGGACAGAGGAAGAGGCTTTCTTT.